This TCR beta chain was captured by sequencing in a study of shared clonotypes between healthy human individuals. Study-level background: Every donor yielded three CD4 naive, three CD4 memory, two CD8 naive and one CD8 memory plate.

Naive CD8 cells comprised CD45RO-negative, CCR7-positively selected cells, excluding terminally differentiated effector memory CD45RA+ cells. Note on this clone: As yet, its antigen is unknown.

Clones were read by immunoSEQ multiplex PCR, and TCRdb kept only the in-frame ones, dropping some. The sample includes about 2 million clones, about 95% seen only once; the top ten take roughly 1%. Germline CDR1 LGHNA, CDR2 YNFKEQ. Trimming pared 2 bases from V and 0 bases from J, leaving 10 bases between. CDR3 length: 16 residues. General study points: The study found lower generation probabilities in non-shared clonotypes than in those shared by all four donors. Naive CD4 clonotypes were shared across several donors at roughly 5.3%.

This chain uses TRBV4-2 with TRBJ2-2; D is perhaps TRBD1 or TRBD2 (5 bases each). Material: naive CD8+ T cells sorted from blood. This receptor was taken from a man aged 18 to 30 in good health. For the CDR3, the DNA is TGTGCCAGCAGCCAACGAGGGGACGCGAACACCGGGGAGCTGTTTTTT. Its protein is CASSQRGDANTGELFF.